This paragraph covers one T cell receptor beta chain sequence. The data originate from a study of cytomegalovirus exposure and HLA in healthy donors. Clones were read by immunoSEQ multiplex PCR, and TCRdb kept only the in-frame ones, dropping some. The repertoire holds 250,000 to 300,000 clones, around 86% seen once, with roughly 0.99% in the top ten. The CDR3 loop spans 15 amino acids. Germline V gene lookup returns CDR1 SGHRS and CDR2 YFSETQ. V lost 0 bases to trimming and J lost 10 bases, with 17 bases between them. This chain links TRBV5-1 with TRBJ2-1; perhaps TRBD2 as D (6 bases). This receptor was obtained from a woman aged 18-29 years in good health and CMV-seronegative. The sequenced material came from PBMCs. The CDR3 nucleotides read TGCGCCAGCAGCTTGGTACTAGCCTCCTCATGGGAGCAGTTCTTC. This sequence encodes CASSLVLASSWEQFF.